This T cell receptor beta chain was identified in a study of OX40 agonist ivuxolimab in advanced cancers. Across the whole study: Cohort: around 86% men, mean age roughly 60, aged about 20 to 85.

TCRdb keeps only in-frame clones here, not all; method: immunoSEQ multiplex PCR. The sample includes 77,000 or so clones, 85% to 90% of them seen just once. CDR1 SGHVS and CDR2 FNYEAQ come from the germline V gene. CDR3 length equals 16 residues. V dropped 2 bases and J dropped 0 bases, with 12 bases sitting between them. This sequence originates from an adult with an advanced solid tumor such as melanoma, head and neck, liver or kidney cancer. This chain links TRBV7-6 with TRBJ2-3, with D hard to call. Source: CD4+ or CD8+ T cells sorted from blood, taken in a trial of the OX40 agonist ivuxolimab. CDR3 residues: CASSLMGGPSTDTQYF. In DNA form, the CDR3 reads TGTGCCAGCAGCTTAATGGGCGGACCTAGCACAGATACGCAGTATTTT. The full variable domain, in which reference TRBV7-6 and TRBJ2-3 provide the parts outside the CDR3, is GAGVSQSPRYKVTKRGQDVALRCDPISGHVSLYWYRQALGQGPEFLTYFNYEAQQDKSGLPNDRFSAERPEGSISTLTIQRTEQRDSAMYRCASSLMGGPSTDTQYFGPGTRLTVL.